These 3 T cell receptor beta chains originate from one sample sequenced in a study of control samples from healthy donors and cancer patients. The table came from immunoSEQ multiplex PCR; TCRdb's copy has only in-frame clones and leaves some out. The sample yields over 100,000 clones, approximately 92% seen once. The material sequenced was blood. The receptors derive from a young man in good health.

The chain links TRBV5-6 to TRBJ1-2; 9 bases line up with TRBD1. CDR3 length: 14 amino acids. Germline V gene lookup returns CDR1 SGHDT and CDR2 YYEEEE. V shed 5 bases and J 3 bases; nucleotides not matched to a gene: 5. As DNA, the CDR3 is TGTGCCAGCAGACCCAGGACAGGGGACTATGGCTACACCTTC. It codes for CASRPRTGDYGYTF.

This clone was counted once. This chain uses TRBV7-3 with TRBJ1-1; no clear D. Germline V gene data show CDR1 as SGHTA and CDR2 as FQGTGA. V gave up 0 bases and J gave up 1 base, with 6 bases separating them. The CDR3 spans 14 residues. In nucleotides, the CDR3 is TGTGCCAGCAGCTTAACGTCGACGAACACTGAAGCTTTCTTT. Its translation is CASSLTSTNTEAFF.

This sequence joins TRBV18 and TRBJ2-7; D remains ambiguous. CDR1 and CDR2 from the germline V gene are KGHSH and LQKENI. Trimming took off 1 base at V and 5 bases at J, with 15 bases between the two ends. The CDR3 consists of 15 residues. CDR3 bases: TGTGCCAGCTCACCACTCTCGGCACCCGGCCACGAGCAGTACTTC. It is translated as CASSPLSAPGHEQYF. Full variable domain (rest looked up from reference TRBV18 and TRBJ2-7): NAGVMQNPRHLVRRRGQEARLRCSPMKGHSHVYWYRQLPEEGLKFMVYLQKENIIDESGMPKERFSAEFPKEGPSILRIQQVVRGDSAAYFCASSPLSAPGHEQYFGPGTRLTVT.